This TCR beta chain was recovered during a study of shared clonotypes between healthy human individuals. The CDR3 runs to 15 residues. Germline lookup yields CDR1 MGHDK and CDR2 SYGVNS. The J segment lost 8 bases and the V segment lost 3 bases, leaving 10 bases of the junction unmatched. To note about this clone: Its antigen is unknown.

Study results and caveats: On the whole, naive subsets had larger estimated richness than memory subsets had.

Clones were read by immunoSEQ multiplex PCR, and TCRdb kept only the in-frame ones, dropping some. Among approximately 980,000 clones listed, approximately 76% were seen once. Sample: memory CD4+ T cells sorted from blood. The sample's subset: CD45RA-negative fraction. This receptor was identified in a man in his late teens or twenties in good health. The rearrangement joins TRBV25-1 to TRBJ2-1; 7 bases match TRBD2. CDR3 residues: CASSDLWSGRDEQFF. CDR3 nucleotides: TGTGCCAGCAGTGATTTGTGGTCAGGGAGGGATGAGCAGTTCTTC.